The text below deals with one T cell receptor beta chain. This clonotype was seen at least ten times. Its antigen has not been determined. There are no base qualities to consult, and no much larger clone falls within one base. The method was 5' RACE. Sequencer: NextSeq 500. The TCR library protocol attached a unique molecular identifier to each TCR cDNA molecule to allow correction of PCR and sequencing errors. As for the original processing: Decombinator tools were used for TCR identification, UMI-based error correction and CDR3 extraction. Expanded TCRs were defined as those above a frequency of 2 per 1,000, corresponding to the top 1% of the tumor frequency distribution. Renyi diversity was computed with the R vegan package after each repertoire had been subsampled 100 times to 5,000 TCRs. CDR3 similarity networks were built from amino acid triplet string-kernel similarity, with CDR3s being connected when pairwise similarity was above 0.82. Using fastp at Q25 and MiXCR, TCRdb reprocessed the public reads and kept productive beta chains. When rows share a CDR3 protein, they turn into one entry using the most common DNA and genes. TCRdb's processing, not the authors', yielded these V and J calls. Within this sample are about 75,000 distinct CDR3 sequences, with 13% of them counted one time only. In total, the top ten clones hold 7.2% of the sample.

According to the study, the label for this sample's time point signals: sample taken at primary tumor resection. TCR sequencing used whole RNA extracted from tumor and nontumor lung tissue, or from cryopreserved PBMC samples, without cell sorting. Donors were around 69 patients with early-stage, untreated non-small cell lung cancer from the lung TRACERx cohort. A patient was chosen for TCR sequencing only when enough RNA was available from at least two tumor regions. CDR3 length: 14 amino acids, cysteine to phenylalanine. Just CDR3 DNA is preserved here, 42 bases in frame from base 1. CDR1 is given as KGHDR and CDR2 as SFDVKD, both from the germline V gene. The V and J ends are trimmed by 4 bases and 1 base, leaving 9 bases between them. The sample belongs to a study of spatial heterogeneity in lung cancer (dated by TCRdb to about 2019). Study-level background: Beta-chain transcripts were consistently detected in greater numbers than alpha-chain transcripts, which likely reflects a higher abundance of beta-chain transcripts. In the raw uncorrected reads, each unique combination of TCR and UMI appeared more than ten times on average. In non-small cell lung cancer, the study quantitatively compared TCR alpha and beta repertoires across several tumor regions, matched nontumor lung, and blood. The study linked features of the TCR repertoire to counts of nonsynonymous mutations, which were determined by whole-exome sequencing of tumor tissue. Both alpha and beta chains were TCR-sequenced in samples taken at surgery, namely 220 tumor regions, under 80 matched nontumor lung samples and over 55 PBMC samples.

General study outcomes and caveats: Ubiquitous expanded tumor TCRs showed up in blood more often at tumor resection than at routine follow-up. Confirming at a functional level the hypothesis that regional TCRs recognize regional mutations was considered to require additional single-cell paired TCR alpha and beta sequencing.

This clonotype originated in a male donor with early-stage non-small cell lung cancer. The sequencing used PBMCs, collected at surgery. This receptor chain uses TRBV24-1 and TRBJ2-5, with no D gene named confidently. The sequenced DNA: TGTGCCACCAGTGAACCTGGCGGCCAAGAGACCCAGTACTTC. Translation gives CATSEPGGQETQYF.